In its sample, the clone carrying this TCR beta chain was seen many times. This specimen comes from a study of spatial heterogeneity in lung cancer. Across the whole study: Those follow-up PBMC samples that were available underwent sequencing, at a median interval of approximately 22 months following resection.

The germline CDR1 and CDR2 sequences are ENHRY and SYGVKD. The CDR3 has 15 residues. V gave up 7 bases and J gave up 0 bases, with 10 bases separating them. Documented time point: blood at routine non-recurrence follow-up after resection. The study tagged each TCR cDNA molecule with a unique molecular identifier. TCRdb ran MiXCR on the 5' RACE reads and lists one entry per CDR3 protein. The sample shows roughly 46,000 distinct CDR3 sequences, 10% to 15% of them seen only once. The material was PBMCs, obtained at follow-up. The source is a male donor with early-stage non-small cell lung cancer. The chain employs TRBV10-3 and TRBJ2-6; D perhaps matches TRBD2 (6 bases). This chain's CDR3 is CAITGGNSGANVLTF. As DNA, the CDR3 is TGTGCCATCACCGGGGGAAACTCTGGGGCCAACGTCCTGACTTTC.